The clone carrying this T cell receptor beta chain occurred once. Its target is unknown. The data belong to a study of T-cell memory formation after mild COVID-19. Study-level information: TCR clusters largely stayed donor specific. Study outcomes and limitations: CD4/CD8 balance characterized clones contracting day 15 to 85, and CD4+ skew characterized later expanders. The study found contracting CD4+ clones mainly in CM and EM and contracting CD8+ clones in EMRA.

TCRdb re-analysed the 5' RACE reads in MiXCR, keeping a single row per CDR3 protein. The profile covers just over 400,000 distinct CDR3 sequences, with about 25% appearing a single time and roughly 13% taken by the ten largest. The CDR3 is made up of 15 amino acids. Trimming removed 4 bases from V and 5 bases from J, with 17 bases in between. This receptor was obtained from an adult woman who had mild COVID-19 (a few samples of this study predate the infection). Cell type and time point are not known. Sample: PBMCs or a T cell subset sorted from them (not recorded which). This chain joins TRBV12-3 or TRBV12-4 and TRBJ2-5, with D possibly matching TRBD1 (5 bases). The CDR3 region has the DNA TGTGCCAGCAGTTACGACAGAGCCTACGGGGAGACCCAGTACTTC. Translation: CASSYDRAYGETQYF.